The clone carrying this TCR beta chain has only one observation. Its antigen is as yet unknown. The germline V and J ends were trimmed by 2 bases and 0 bases, with 11 bases remaining between them. Per the germline V gene, CDR1 is SGDLS and CDR2 is YYNGEE. This CDR3 is 15 amino acids long. 60 Vbeta and 13 Jbeta primers were used in PCR. TCRdb's copy holds only in-frame clones and misses some; the assay was immunoSEQ multiplex PCR. The sample carries 150,000 to 250,000 clones, roughly 78% recorded once. This entry is derived from a study of cytomegalovirus exposure and HLA in healthy donors. The study's findings and limits: For presence/absence analyses, sequencing depth was assumed to be roughly uniform across donors.

The receptor was derived from a woman in her twenties or thirties in good health and CMV-seropositive. Sequenced input: PBMCs. The V call is TRBV9, the J call TRBJ1-1, with D tentatively TRBD1 (6 bases). Written as DNA, the CDR3 is TGTGCCAGCAGCGTCGAGGGACACTTGAACACTGAAGCTTTCTTT. Translating it yields CASSVEGHLNTEAFF.